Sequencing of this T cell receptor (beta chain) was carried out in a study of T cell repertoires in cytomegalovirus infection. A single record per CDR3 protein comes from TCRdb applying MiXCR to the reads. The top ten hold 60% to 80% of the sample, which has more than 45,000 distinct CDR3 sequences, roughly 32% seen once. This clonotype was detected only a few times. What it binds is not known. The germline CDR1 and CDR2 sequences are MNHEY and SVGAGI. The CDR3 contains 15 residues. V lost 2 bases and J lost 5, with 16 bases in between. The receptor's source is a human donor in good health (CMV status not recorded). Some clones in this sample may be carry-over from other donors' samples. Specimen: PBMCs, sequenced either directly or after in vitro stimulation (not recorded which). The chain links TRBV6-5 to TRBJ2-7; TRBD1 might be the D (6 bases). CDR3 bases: TGTGCCAGCAGTTACGGGGCGTCAGGGGTGGACGAGCAGTACTTC. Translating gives CASSYGASGVDEQYF.